Given below is one T cell receptor (beta chain) in context. The target antigen is unknown. Those who donated were healthy bone marrow donors. The data derive from a study of cytomegalovirus exposure and HLA in healthy donors. Study as a whole: Genetic ancestry analysis placed over 75% of the 398 donors that were genotyped in the Caucasian-associated cluster. Study-wide results and caveats: TCR beta chain V- and J-gene trimming was linked, in a later analysis, to a missense variant in DCLRE1C.

Vbeta (60) and Jbeta (13) primers were used in the PCR. Data came from immunoSEQ multiplex PCR; TCRdb stores just in-frame clones and leaves some out. This table has about 160,000 clones, about 80% appearing once. J was trimmed by 1 base and V by 3 bases; bases with no gene match: 7. Germline loops: CDR1 SGHDT, CDR2 YYEEEE. The CDR3 runs to 16 residues. This sequence originates from a man aged 18 to 30 in good health and CMV-seropositive. Sequenced: PBMCs. The chain is built from TRBV5-6 and TRBJ2-3, with 8 nucleotides matching TRBD1. CDR3 amino acids: CASSYGWTGRTDTQYF. Written as DNA, the CDR3 is TGTGCCAGCAGCTATGGATGGACAGGGCGCACAGATACGCAGTATTTT. Full variable domain (outside the CDR3, taken from reference TRBV5-6 and TRBJ2-3): DAGVTQSPTHLIKTRGQQVTLRCSPKSGHDTVSWYQQALGQGPQFIFQYYEEEERQRGNFPDRFSGHQFPNYSSELNVNALLLGDSALYLCASSYGWTGRTDTQYFGPGTRLTVL.